These 7 T cell receptor beta chains were all obtained from the same sample, sequenced in a study of CD8+ T cells in alopecia areata. Treatment denoted: oral pan-JAK inhibitor, 5-10 mg twice daily. Sequencing used cDNA as its template, made by extracting RNA and reverse transcribing it. The method was immunoSEQ multiplex PCR; TCRdb's version includes in-frame clones alone and lacks a portion of them. The data contain around 190,000 clones, approximately 67% of them singletons. The specimen comprised CD4+ T cells sorted from blood, sampled between weeks 49 and 50, from a patient treated with tofacitinib. These receptors were taken from a human donor with alopecia areata.

This chain joins TRBV4-3 and TRBJ2-1; TRBD2 is a possible D gene (5 bases). The ends were cut back, 1 base at V and 8 bases at J, with 18 bases in the middle. The CDR3 is made up of 16 amino acids. Germline CDR1 LGHNA, CDR2 YSLEER. CDR3 bases: TGCGCCAGCAGCCAAGGGCTAGCTTTTTCCGTCCATGAGCAGTTCTTC. As protein: CASSQGLAFSVHEQFF.

This clone was detected a few times. V usage is TRBV7-9 and J usage is TRBJ2-1, with 8 positions matching TRBD1. The CDR3 runs to 17 residues. CDR1 and CDR2 from the germline V gene are SEHNR and FQNEAQ (reference sequence). J lost 0 bases, V lost 5 bases, and 9 bases had no gene match. The DNA for the CDR3 is TGTGCCAGCAGCGGCCGGGACAGGTTTAGCTCCTACAATGAGCAGTTCTTC. Translating gives CASSGRDRFSSYNEQFF.

This rearrangement joins TRBV30 to TRBJ2-7; D might be TRBD2 (6 bases). Trimming removed 3 bases from V and 2 bases from J, with 11 bases in between. The V gene's germline CDR1 is GTSNPN and CDR2 SVGIG (reference sequence). The CDR3 contains 13 residues. CDR3 sequence (DNA): TGTGCCTGGAGCACGGGAGTTACCTACGAGCAGTACTTC. Translated: CAWSTGVTYEQYF.

This clone has only a few counts. The V and J genes are TRBV5-6 and TRBJ2-5; TRBD1 aligns across 10 bases. Per germline, CDR1 SGHDT and CDR2 YYEEEE. The CDR3 sequence is 17 residues long. Trimming took 4 bases from V and 5 from J; bases not matched to a gene: 14. CDR3 DNA: TGTGCCAGCAGCAAGGGAGTAGGGGACAGGGGAGGGGAGACCCAGTACTTC. It encodes CASSKGVGDRGGETQYF.

The V call is TRBV9, the J call TRBJ1-6; perhaps TRBD1 as D (6 bases). The CDR3 is 14 residues long. Trimming took off 3 bases at V and 10 bases at J, with 14 bases between the two ends. Germline CDR1 reads SGDLS; CDR2 reads YYNGEE. CDR3 protein: CASSATGFGSPLHF. CDR3 sequence (DNA): TGTGCCAGCAGCGCTACAGGGTTCGGGTCACCCCTCCACTTT.

V is TRBV9 and J is TRBJ2-3; the match to TRBD2 covers 10 bases. The germline CDR1 and CDR2 sequences are SGDLS and YYNGEE. This CDR3 has 16 amino acids. The V and J ends lost 2 bases and 1 base, in that order; junction bases with no gene match: 4. CDR3 DNA: TGTGCCAGCAGCGTGGCGGGACTAGCGCGCACAGATACGCAGTATTTT. Translated, it gives CASSVAGLARTDTQYF. Supplemented by reference TRBV9 and TRBJ2-3, the full variable domain reads DSGVTQTPKHLITATGQRVTLRCSPRSGDLSVYWYQQSLDQGLQFLIQYYNGEERAKGNILERFSAQQFPDLHSELNLSSLELGDSALYFCASSVAGLARTDTQYFGPGTRLTVL.

The V call is TRBV29-1, the J call TRBJ1-1; no definite D call. The CDR3 covers 13 residues. Germline loops: CDR1 SQVTM, CDR2 ANQGSEA. Trimming left V 4 bases short and J 0 bases short, with 9 bases between. This chain's CDR3 is CSVVRRLNTEAFF. The CDR3 nucleotides are TGCAGCGTTGTTAGACGGTTGAACACTGAAGCTTTCTTT.